The T cell receptor (beta chain) described here comes from a study of cytomegalovirus exposure and HLA in healthy donors. Study results and caveats: The authors reported that TCR beta sequences could predict HLA-A and HLA-B alleles. These predictions were accurate for most subjects in the first cohort.

As to this clone: Its specificity is not known.

Primers: 60 Vbeta forward and 13 Jbeta reverse. Profiled with immunoSEQ multiplex PCR; TCRdb holds only in-frame clones, not every one. This table holds about 140,000 clones, roughly four fifths found once. This CDR3 spans 18 amino acids. CDR1 is MGHRA and CDR2 is YSYEKL in the germline V gene. J lost 2 bases, V lost 0 bases, and 5 bases had no gene match. This chain connects TRBV4-1 to TRBJ2-6; 9 bases agree with TRBD2. The sequence was obtained from a man aged 25 to 45 in good health and CMV-seropositive. The sample taken for sequencing was PBMCs. The CDR3 region is CASSQDLAGSAGANVLTF. The DNA of the CDR3 is TGCGCCAGCAGCCAAGACCTAGCGGGGTCTGCTGGGGCCAACGTCCTGACTTTC.